The clone carrying this T cell receptor (beta chain) has a handful of counts. The antigen remains undetermined. The entry originates in a study of cytomegalovirus exposure and HLA in healthy donors. About the research overall: An early data release held some 89 million unique TCRs from HLA-typed donors. Overall study results and limits: CMV antigen specificity of a few CMV-associated chains was confirmed in vitro. CMV serostatus was the only immune exposure information that was available.

The CDR3 is 12 residues long. V was shortened by 8 bases and J by 1 base, with 9 bases between the two germline ends. The V gene's germline CDR1 is MNHEY and CDR2 SMNVEV (reference sequence). Primers included in the PCR were 60 Vbeta and 13 Jbeta primers. Data came from immunoSEQ multiplex PCR; TCRdb stores just in-frame clones and leaves some out. The sample shows roughly 120,000 clones, around 62% of them seen only once. The receptor was isolated from a woman between 35 and 50 years old in good health and CMV-seropositive. The gene calls are TRBV27 and TRBJ2-7; D perhaps matches TRBD2 (6 bases). Specimen: PBMCs. CDR3 residues: CASGTWSYEQYF. In DNA form, the CDR3 reads TGTGCCAGCGGGACTTGGTCCTACGAGCAGTACTTC.